This T cell receptor (beta chain) was found in a study of shared clonotypes between healthy human individuals. The CDR3 is 13 residues long. The V gene lost 5 bases and the J gene lost 4 bases, with 12 bases spanning the gap. The germline gives CDR1 LNHDA, CDR2 SQIVND (reference sequence). A note on this clone: The sample holds other DNA sequences that translate to the same CDR3.

Profiled with immunoSEQ multiplex PCR; TCRdb holds only in-frame clones, not every one. The repertoire has 1.5 million to 2.5 million clones, approximately 95% of them found once; the top ten carry 0.95% to 1.5%. Naive CD8 populations comprised CD45RO-negative cells positively selected for CCR7, excluding terminally differentiated effector memory CD45RA+ cells. The sequence was obtained from a man aged 18-30 years in good health. The sequencing input was naive CD8+ T cells sorted from blood. V is TRBV19 and J is TRBJ2-7; D tentatively reads TRBD1 or TRBD2 (6 bases each). The CDR3: CASSPGASYEQYF. The CDR3 DNA sequence: TGTGCCAGTAGTCCGGGGGCTTCGTACGAGCAGTACTTC.